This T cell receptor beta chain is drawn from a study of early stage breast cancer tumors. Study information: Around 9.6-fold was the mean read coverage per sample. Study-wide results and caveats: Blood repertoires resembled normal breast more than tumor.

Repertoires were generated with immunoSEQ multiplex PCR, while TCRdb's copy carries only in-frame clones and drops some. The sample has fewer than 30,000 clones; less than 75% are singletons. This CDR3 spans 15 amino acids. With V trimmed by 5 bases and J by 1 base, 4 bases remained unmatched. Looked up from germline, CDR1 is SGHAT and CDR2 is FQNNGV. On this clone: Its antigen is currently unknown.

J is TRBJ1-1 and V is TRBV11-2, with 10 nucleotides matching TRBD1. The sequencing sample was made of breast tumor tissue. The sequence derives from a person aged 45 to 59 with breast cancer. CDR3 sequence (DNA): TGTGCCAGCAGCCCACGACAGGGGGCGAACACTGAAGCTTTCTTT. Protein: CASSPRQGANTEAFF.